In its sample, the clone carrying this T cell receptor beta chain was seen a few times. What it binds is unknown. The data derive from a study of T cell repertoires in cytomegalovirus infection. The wider study: Recently identified HLA-C-restricted CMV epitopes were among the peptides used. Evidence of both CMV infection and a matching HLA type came from public TCR beta signatures.

TCRdb reanalysed the reads using MiXCR and keeps one entry per CDR3 protein. The table has some 940,000 distinct CDR3 sequences, more than 25% seen once. The CDR3 is made up of 15 amino acids. V lost 5 bases and J 4 bases, leaving 17 bases between the germline ends. Germline V gene data show CDR1 as SGHTA and CDR2 as FQGNSA. Whole-study findings and limits: Across the ex vivo response, the dominant clonotypes were HLA-C-restricted CMV-specific TCR beta clonotypes. Cumulated frequencies of public TCR beta families served to identify carriers of CMV plus the relevant HLA.

The chain combines TRBV7-2 with TRBJ1-2; D is unresolved. The sample in question was cultured CD8+ T cells from PBMCs, obtained from culture after CMV antigen stimulation. The sequence came from a human donor in good health (CMV status not recorded). Some clones in this sample may be carry-over from other donors' samples. The CDR3: CASSQPDRGSYGYTF. CDR3 bases: TGTGCCAGCAGCCAACCGGACCGCGGTAGCTATGGCTACACCTTC.